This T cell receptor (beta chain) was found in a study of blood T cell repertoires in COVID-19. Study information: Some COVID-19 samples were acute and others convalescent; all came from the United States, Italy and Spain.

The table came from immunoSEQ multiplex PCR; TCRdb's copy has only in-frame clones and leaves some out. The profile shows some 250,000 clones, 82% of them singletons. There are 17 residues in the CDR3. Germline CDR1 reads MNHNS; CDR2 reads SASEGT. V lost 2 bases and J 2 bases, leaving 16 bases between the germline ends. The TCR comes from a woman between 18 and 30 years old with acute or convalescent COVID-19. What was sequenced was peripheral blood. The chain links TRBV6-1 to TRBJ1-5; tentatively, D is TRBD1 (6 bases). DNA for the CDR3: TGTGCCAGCAGTGAATGGCGAGGACAGTCCGGCAATCAGCCCCAGCATTTT. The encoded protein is CASSEWRGQSGNQPQHF.